The 17 T cell receptor beta chains below all came from one sample that was sequenced in a study of T cells after yellow fever vaccination (dated by TCRdb to the late 2010s). The library was made by 5' RACE. The run used an Illumina HiSeq 2500. TCRdb handled the public reads itself, with Q25 trimming in fastp and clone calling in MiXCR, and kept productive beta chains. Rows are combined by CDR3 protein, so each entry shows the most common genes and DNA. This sample is represented by tens of thousands of distinct CDR3 sequences; roughly 7.4% of them were singletons. More than 35% of the sample lies in the top ten. The sample's treatment or condition label is to be understood as: live attenuated yellow fever vaccine strain. This specimen was CD8+ T cells sorted from PBMCs, taken on the day of the yellow fever booster vaccination. These receptors were obtained from a man aged 25 to 40 who received the YFV17D yellow fever vaccine.

This clonotype was seen ten or more times. The rearrangement joins TRBV11-2 to TRBJ2-7; 9 bases map to TRBD2. J lost 2 bases, V lost 8 bases, and 7 bases had no gene match. The germline V gene has CDR1 SGHAT and CDR2 FQNNGV. This CDR3 region has 14 residues. The DNA of the CDR3 is TGTGCCAGCGAATCAGCGGGAGGTGCCTACGAGCAGTACTTC. Translation gives CASESAGGAYEQYF.

This clonotype showed up many times. The gene calls are TRBV4-1 and TRBJ2-7; the D is unclear. Germline CDR1 reads MGHRA; CDR2 reads YSYEKL. This CDR3 spans 13 amino acids. The ends were cut back, 4 bases at V and 6 bases at J, with 13 bases in the middle. The CDR3 DNA is TGCGCCAGCAGCCTAGCAAGAGGTGCCGAGCAGTACTTC. It translates to CASSLARGAEQYF.

This clonotype was detected ten times or more. The chain joins TRBV4-3 to TRBJ2-1, with D tentatively TRBD1 (7 bases). The CDR3 runs 19 residues. CDR1 is LGHNA, CDR2 YSLEER, per germline. Trimming stripped 1 base from V and 4 bases from J, with 23 bases between. CDR3 sequence reads: CASSQGGQGGDELYNEQFF. CDR3 nucleotide sequence: TGCGCCAGCAGCCAAGGGGGGCAGGGGGGTGACGAATTATACAATGAGCAGTTCTTC.

This clonotype was seen many times. The DNA of the CDR3 is TGTGCCACCTCGGGAATTCTTTCCTATGGCTACACCTTC. Translating it yields CATSGILSYGYTF. V is TRBV7-9 and J is TRBJ1-2; no firm D call. CDR3 size: 13 residues. Between the trimmed V and J ends, which lost 10 bases and 4 bases, there was a span of 16 bases. From germline, CDR1 is SEHNR and CDR2 FQNEAQ (reference sequence).

This clonotype has more than one count but fewer than ten. The V and J genes are TRBV21-1 and TRBJ2-7. TRBV21-1 is a recognized pseudogene. The CDR3 is 10 amino acids. CDR3 residues: CASRSYEQYF. The CDR3 DNA follows: TGTGCCAGCAGATCTTACGAGCAGTACTTC.

This clonotype was picked up many times. V is TRBV25-1 and J is TRBJ2-2; D is unresolved. CDR1 and CDR2 (germline): MGHDK, SYGVNS. The CDR3 covers 15 residues. The V end lost 1 base, the J end lost 3 bases, and 9 bases lay between the germline ends. The CDR3 coding sequence is TGTGCCAGCAGTGAATCAGGCACGTACACCGGGGAGCTGTTTTTT. Encoded protein: CASSESGTYTGELFF.

The chain combines TRBV12-3 or TRBV12-4 with TRBJ2-4; the D is unclear. V was trimmed by 0 bases and J by 1 base, leaving 7 bases between them. The CDR3 is 15 amino acids. The CDR3 loop is CASSLAYLAKNIQYF. The CDR3 DNA reads TGTGCCAGCAGTTTAGCGTATCTGGCCAAAAACATTCAGTACTTC.

This clonotype was recorded many times. The rearrangement links TRBV7-9 to TRBJ2-2; no reliable D call. V lost 4 bases and J 5 bases, leaving 11 bases between the germline ends. CDR3 length: 14 residues. Germline CDR1 is SEHNR and CDR2 is FQNEAQ (reference sequence). CDR3 protein: CASSSNDLTGELFF. The DNA of the CDR3 is TGTGCCAGCAGCTCTAATGACTTAACCGGGGAGCTGTTTTTT. Full variable domain (remainder filled in from reference TRBV7-9 and TRBJ2-2): DTGVSQNPRHKITKRGQNVTFRCDPISEHNRLYWYRQTLGQGPEFLTYFQNEAQLEKSRLLSDRFSAERPKGSFSTLEIQRTEQGDSAMYLCASSSNDLTGELFFGEGSRLTVL.

The chain recombines TRBV29-1 with TRBJ1-1, with D perhaps matching TRBD1 (5 bases). The germline CDR1 and CDR2 sequences are SQVTM and ANQGSEA. The CDR3 loop spans 15 amino acids. Trimming shortened V by 1 base and J by 4 bases, and 16 bases separated the two germline ends. The CDR3 reads CSVEVPLGRGTEAFF. CDR3 DNA: TGCAGCGTTGAAGTCCCGCTTGGGAGGGGCACTGAAGCTTTCTTT.

The chain joins TRBV7-2 to TRBJ1-1; D not certain. Trimming took off 0 bases at V and 2 bases at J, with 10 bases between the two ends. The CDR3 consists of 15 residues. In germline, CDR1 is SGHTA, CDR2 FQGNSA. CDR3 coding DNA: TGTGCCAGCAGCTTAGCGTTTGGTGGTAACACTGAAGCTTTCTTT. Amino acids: CASSLAFGGNTEAFF.

The sample holds a few counts of this clonotype. The CDR3 region is CASSPGRGEETQYF. The CDR3 coding sequence is TGTGCCAGTAGTCCAGGCAGGGGTGAAGAGACCCAGTACTTC. This chain connects TRBV19 to TRBJ2-5, with D possibly TRBD1 on 6 matching bases. V lost 5 bases to trimming and J lost 3 bases, with 13 bases between them. CDR3 length: 14 residues. From germline, CDR1 is LNHDA and CDR2 SQIVND (reference sequence).

The chain uses TRBV11-2 and TRBJ2-2; TRBD1 aligns across 8 bases. The V gene end was trimmed by 0 bases and the J gene end by 5 bases; junction bases not matched to a gene: 5. Looked up from germline, CDR1 is SGHAT and CDR2 is FQNNGV. The CDR3 is 16 residues long. The CDR3 nucleotides are TGTGCCAGCAGCTTAGAGACGGGACAGGTGACCGGGGAGCTGTTTTTT. This translates into CASSLETGQVTGELFF.

A few counts support this clonotype. DNA for the CDR3: TGTGCCAGCAGCCAGGCCTCTTACTATGGCTACACCTTC. Its translation: CASSQASYYGYTF. This chain connects TRBV14 to TRBJ1-2; no clear D gene. This CDR3 spans 13 amino acids. The ends were cut back, 3 bases at V and 3 bases at J, with 8 bases in the middle. The germline CDR1 and CDR2 sequences are SGHDN and FVKESK. Using reference TRBV14 and TRBJ1-2 for the parts outside the CDR3, the full variable domain is EAGVTQFPSHSVIEKGQTVTLRCDPISGHDNLYWYRRVMGKEIKFLLHFVKESKQDESGMPNNRFLAERTGGTYSTLKVQPAELEDSGVYFCASSQASYYGYTFGSGTRLTVV.

This clonotype was seen a few times. This chain links TRBV9 with TRBJ2-7; a weak D match, TRBD1 (6 bases). The germline V gene has CDR1 SGDLS and CDR2 YYNGEE. Between the trimmed V and J ends, which lost 3 bases and 3 bases, there was a span of 13 bases. The CDR3 is 14 amino acids. The CDR3 reads CASSETGTNYEQYF. CDR3 nucleotide sequence: TGTGCCAGCAGCGAAACCGGGACAAACTACGAGCAGTACTTC.

This clonotype has more than one count but fewer than ten. The V gene is TRBV29-1, the J gene TRBJ2-1, with TRBD2 matching 11 bases. The CDR3 contains 17 residues. The germline V gene encodes CDR1 SQVTM and CDR2 ANQGSEA. Germline trimming cut 0 bases from V and 0 bases from J; bases unmatched to any gene: 4. CDR3 in amino acids: CSVEETSGILSYNEQFF. As DNA, the CDR3 is TGCAGCGTTGAAGAGACTAGCGGGATACTCTCCTACAATGAGCAGTTCTTC.

The rearrangement joins TRBV7-2 to TRBJ2-3; 9 bases line up with TRBD2. The trim removed 1 base at V and 0 bases at J, leaving 2 bases unmatched. This CDR3 contains 16 residues. Germline-derived CDR1 and CDR2 are SGHTA and FQGNSA. The CDR3 sequence is CASSLVAGASTDTQYF. CDR3 sequence (DNA): TGTGCCAGCAGCTTAGTAGCGGGAGCTAGCACAGATACGCAGTATTTT.

This sequence joins TRBV5-1 and TRBJ2-1, with 12 bases that match TRBD2. Per the germline V gene, CDR1 is SGHRS and CDR2 is YFSETQ. The junction had 3 bases not matched to a gene; V was cut back by 7 bases and J by 4 bases. The CDR3 is made up of 14 amino acids. The CDR3, as DNA: TGCGCCAGCGTCGGACTAGCGGGGTACAATGAGCAGTTCTTC. Protein product: CASVGLAGYNEQFF.